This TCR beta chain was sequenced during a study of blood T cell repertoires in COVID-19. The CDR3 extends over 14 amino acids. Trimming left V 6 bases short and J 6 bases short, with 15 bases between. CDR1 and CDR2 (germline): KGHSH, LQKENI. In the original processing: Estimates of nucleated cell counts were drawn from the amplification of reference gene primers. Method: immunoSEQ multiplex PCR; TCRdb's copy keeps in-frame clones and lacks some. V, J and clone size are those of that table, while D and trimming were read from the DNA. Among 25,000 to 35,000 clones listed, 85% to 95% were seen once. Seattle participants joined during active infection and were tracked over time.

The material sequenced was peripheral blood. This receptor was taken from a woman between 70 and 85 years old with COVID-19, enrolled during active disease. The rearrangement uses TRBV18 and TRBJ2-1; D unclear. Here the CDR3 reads CASSTQLRGNEQFF. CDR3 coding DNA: TGTGCCAGCTCTACACAACTGAGAGGCAATGAGCAGTTCTTC.